This T cell receptor (beta chain) stems from a study of blood T cells in healthy people across ages. Study summary: Template switching picked up about one barcoded beta molecule for each two T cells. General observations from the study: TCR beta diversity, measured per million T cells, fell in a roughly linear way with age. PBMCs were not sorted, which prevented a conclusive comparison of naive versus antigen-experienced cells.

Alongside a J-beta primer mix, a sample-barcoded 5' primer served in a second PCR lasting roughly 7 to 11 cycles. MiXCR, run by TCRdb on the 5' RACE reads, gives a single entry per CDR3 protein. The repertoire holds around 1,900,000 distinct CDR3 sequences, with about two fifths as singletons. Concerning this clonotype itself: Its cognate antigen is unknown. A much larger clonotype is one base distant, so this may be a read error.

Per sample, at least 5 micrograms of total RNA were extracted. The sequence was obtained from a human donor in good health. Material: blood.

CDR3 nucleotides: TGTGCCGGCAGCCTAAGGGAAGGATACGAGCAGTACTTC. Protein sequence: CAGSLREGYEQYF. V usage is TRBV7-2 and J usage is TRBJ2-5; no definite D call. The J call is doubtful: the DNA matches TRBJ2-7 better. CDR3 length equals 13 residues. From germline, CDR1 is SGHTA and CDR2 FQGNSA.